The entry below describes one T cell receptor (beta chain). As yet, its antigen is unknown. Primers included in the PCR were 60 Vbeta and 13 Jbeta primers. Assay used: immunoSEQ multiplex PCR; TCRdb lists only in-frame clones, some missing. The table lists roughly 140,000 clones, 80% to 85% of them singletons, with roughly 2.5% in the top ten. Germline loops: CDR1 MDHEN, CDR2 SYDVKM. Trimming left V 3 bases short and J 6 bases short, with 11 bases between. The CDR3 is 13 residues long. The data are from a study of cytomegalovirus exposure and HLA in healthy donors. Study results and caveats: By HLA locus, TCR association rates varied in a later analysis, with DRB1 showing the most and HLA-C the fewest.

The sample consisted of PBMCs. This clonotype was sampled from a boy aged 2 to 10 in good health and CMV-seronegative. V is TRBV28 and J is TRBJ1-1; D might be TRBD1 (5 bases). CDR3 sequence reads: CASSFQGVAEAFF. The CDR3 DNA sequence: TGTGCCAGCAGTTTCCAAGGGGTGGCTGAAGCTTTCTTT.